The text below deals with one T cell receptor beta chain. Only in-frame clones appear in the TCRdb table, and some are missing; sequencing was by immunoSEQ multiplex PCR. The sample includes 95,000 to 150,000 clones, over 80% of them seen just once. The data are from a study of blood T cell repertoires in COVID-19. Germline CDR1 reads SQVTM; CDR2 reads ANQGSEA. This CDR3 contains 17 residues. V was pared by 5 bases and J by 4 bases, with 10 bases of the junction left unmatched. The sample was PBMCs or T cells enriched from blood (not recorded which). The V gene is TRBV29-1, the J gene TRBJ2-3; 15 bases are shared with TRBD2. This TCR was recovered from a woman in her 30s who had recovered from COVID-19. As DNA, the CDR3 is TGCAGCGTTCCACGGACTAGCGGGAGGGCCTCATCAGATACGCAGTATTTT. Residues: CSVPRTSGRASSDTQYF.